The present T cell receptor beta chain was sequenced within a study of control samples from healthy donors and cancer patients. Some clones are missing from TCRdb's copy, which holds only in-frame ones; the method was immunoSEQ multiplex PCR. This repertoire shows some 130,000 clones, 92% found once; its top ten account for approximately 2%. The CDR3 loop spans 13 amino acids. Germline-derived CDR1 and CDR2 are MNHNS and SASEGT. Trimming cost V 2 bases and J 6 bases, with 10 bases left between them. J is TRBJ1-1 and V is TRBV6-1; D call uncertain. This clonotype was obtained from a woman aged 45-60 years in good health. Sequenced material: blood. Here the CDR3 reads CASSETSQAEAFF. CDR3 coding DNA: TGTGCCAGCAGTGAAACGTCTCAGGCTGAAGCTTTCTTT.